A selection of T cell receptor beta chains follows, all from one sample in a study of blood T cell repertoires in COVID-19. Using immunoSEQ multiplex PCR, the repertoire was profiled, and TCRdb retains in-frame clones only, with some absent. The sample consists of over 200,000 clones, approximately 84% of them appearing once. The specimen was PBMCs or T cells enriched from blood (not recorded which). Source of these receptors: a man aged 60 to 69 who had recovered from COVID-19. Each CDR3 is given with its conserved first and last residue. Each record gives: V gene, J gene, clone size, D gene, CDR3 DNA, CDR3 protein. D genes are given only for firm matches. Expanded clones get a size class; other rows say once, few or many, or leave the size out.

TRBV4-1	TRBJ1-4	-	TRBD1	TGCGCCAGCAGCCAAGATGTGGACAGGAAGGAACTGTTTTTT	CASSQDVDRKELFF
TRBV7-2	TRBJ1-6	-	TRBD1	TGTGCCAGCAGCCCAGGGGGTGGGTCCGATTCACCCCTCCACTTT	CASSPGGGSDSPLHF
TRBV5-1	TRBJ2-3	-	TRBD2	TGCGCCAGCAGTGGGACTAGCGGGGGGGCCATGGAAGATACGCAGTATTTT	CASSGTSGGAMEDTQYF
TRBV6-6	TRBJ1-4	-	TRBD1	TGTGCCAGCAGTTATCCCGGACAGGAGGGTGAAAAACTGTTTTTT	CASSYPGQEGEKLFF
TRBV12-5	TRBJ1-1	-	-	TGTGCTAGTGGTTTGGTACCCGGCAGGAAAGAGTCTGAAGCTTTCTTT	CASGLVPGRKESEAFF
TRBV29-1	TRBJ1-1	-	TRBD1	TGCAGCGTTGAACAGGGGGCCGGCACTGAAGCTTTCTTT	CSVEQGAGTEAFF
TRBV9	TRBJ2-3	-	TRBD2	TGTGCCAGCAGCGGTCTAGCGGGGGTCTCAGATACGCAGTATTTT	CASSGLAGVSDTQYF
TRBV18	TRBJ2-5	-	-	TGTGCCAGCTCTCCAGACTCACTCCCGGGGGAGACCCAGTACTTC	CASSPDSLPGETQYF
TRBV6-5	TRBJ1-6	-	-	TGTGCCACCCGTCGGGACTATAATTCACCCCTCCACTTT	CATRRDYNSPLHF
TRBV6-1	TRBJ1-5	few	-	TGTGCCAGCAGTGGGCTACCATGGACAAGCAATCAGCCCCAGCATTTT	CASSGLPWTSNQPQHF
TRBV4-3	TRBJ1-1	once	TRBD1	TGCGCCAGCAGCCAAGTAAAGACAGGGAAATACGACACTGAAGCTTTCTTT	CASSQVKTGKYDTEAFF
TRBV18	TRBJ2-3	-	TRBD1	TGTGCCAGCTCACCCCGGGACAGGGGAGCAGATACGCAGTATTTT	CASSPRDRGADTQYF
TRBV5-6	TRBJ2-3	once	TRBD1	TGTGCCAGCAGTTCCGACAGGGCCCCAGATACGCAGTATTTT	CASSSDRAPDTQYF
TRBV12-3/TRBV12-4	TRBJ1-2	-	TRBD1	TGTGCCAACACGGAGGGGGCGGAGGATGGCTACACCTTC	CANTEGAEDGYTF
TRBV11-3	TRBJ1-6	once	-	TGTGCCAGCAGCTTAGGGGGCATTAACAATTCACCCCTCCACTTT	CASSLGGINNSPLHF
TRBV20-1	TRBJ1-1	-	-	TGCAGTGCTAGTAAAGGAGGTATGAACACTGAAGCTTTCTTT	CSASKGGMNTEAFF
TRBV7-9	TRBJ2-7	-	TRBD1	TGTGCCAGCAGCTTCCCCTATGGACAGGGGCCCTACGAGCAGTACTTC	CASSFPYGQGPYEQYF
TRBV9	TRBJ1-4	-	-	TGTGCCAGCAGCGGGGGACTACGTAATAATGAAAAACTGTTTTTT	CASSGGLRNNEKLFF
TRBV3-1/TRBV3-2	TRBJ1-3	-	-	TGTGCCAGCAGCCGGGGGGGGTACTCTGGAAACACCATATATTTT	CASSRGGYSGNTIYF
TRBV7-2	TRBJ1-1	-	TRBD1	TGTGCCAGCAGCTTAGTGGCAGGGGGGAACACTGAAGCTTTCTTT	CASSLVAGGNTEAFF
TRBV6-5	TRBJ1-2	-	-	TGTGCCAGCAACGCCGGGGGGGGCCTTATCCAGCCCACCTTC	CASNAGGGLIQPTF
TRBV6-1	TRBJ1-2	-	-	TGTGCCAGCAGTGAAGCTGGGACTGAGTATGGCTACACCTTC	CASSEAGTEYGYTF
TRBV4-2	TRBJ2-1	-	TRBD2	TGTGCCAGCAGCCAAGCGCCCGGGACTAGCGGGGTTTATGAGCAGTTCTTC	CASSQAPGTSGVYEQFF
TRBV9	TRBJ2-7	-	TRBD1	TGTGCCAGCAGCCCGCAGGGGGTGGACGAGCAGTACTTC	CASSPQGVDEQYF
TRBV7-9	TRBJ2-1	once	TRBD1	TGTGCCAGCAGCTCCGCGGGACAGGGGATCTACAATGAGCAGTTCTTC	CASSSAGQGIYNEQFF
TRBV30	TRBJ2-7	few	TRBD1	TGTGCCTGGGGTGGGACAGGGGCTACCTACGAGCAGTACTTC	CAWGGTGATYEQYF
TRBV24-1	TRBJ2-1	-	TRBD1	TGTGCCACCAGTGACCCGACAGGGGGTCTGAGGAATGAGCAGTTCTTC	CATSDPTGGLRNEQFF
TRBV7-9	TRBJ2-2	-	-	TGTGCCAGCAGCTTAGGAACAGGGTCCGGGGAGCTGTTTTTT	CASSLGTGSGELFF
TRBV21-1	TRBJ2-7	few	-	TGTGCCAGCAGCAGAGGGGACAGCTCCTACGAGCAGTACTTC	CASSRGDSSYEQYF
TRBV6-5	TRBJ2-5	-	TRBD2	TGTGCCAGCAGTCTCGGGGGGATTCAAGAGACCCAGTACTTC	CASSLGGIQETQYF
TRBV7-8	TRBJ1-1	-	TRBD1	TGTGCCAGCAGCTCATCAGGGGGCAGTGAAGCTTTCTTT	CASSSSGGSEAFF
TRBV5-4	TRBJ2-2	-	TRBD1	TGTGCCAGCACCGAGGACAGGGGGGTGACCGGGGAGCTGTTTTTT	CASTEDRGVTGELFF
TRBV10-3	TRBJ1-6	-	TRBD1	TGTGCCATCAGCGCGGGGACAGCTTCACCCCTCCACTTT	CAISAGTASPLHF
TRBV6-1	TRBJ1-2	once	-	TGTGCCAGCAGTGAATACACAGGGTCCTATGGCTACACCTTC	CASSEYTGSYGYTF
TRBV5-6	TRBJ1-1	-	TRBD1	TGTGCCAGCAGCTTGGCCCGGGACAGGACTTACACTGAAGCTTTCTTT	CASSLARDRTYTEAFF
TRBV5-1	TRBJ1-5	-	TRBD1	TGCGCCAGCAGCCGTACAGGGGAGGGCAATCAGCCCCAGCATTTT	CASSRTGEGNQPQHF
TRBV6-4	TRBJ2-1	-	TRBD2	TGTGCCAGCAGCTCTAGCGGGAGGTACAATGAGCAGTTCTTC	CASSSSGRYNEQFF
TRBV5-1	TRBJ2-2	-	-	TGCGCCAGCAGCTTGGACCAGGGTACCGGGGAGCTGTTTTTT	CASSLDQGTGELFF
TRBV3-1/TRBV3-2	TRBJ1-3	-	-	TGTGCCAGCAGCCAAATGTACGGCTCTGGAAACACCATATATTTT	CASSQMYGSGNTIYF
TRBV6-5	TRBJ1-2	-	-	TGTGCCTGCCGGGGACTACACTATGGCTACACCTTC	CACRGLHYGYTF
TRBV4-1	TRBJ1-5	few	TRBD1	TGCGCCAGCAGCCAGACCCTGACCAGGGGGCTAAATCAGCCCCAGCATTTT	CASSQTLTRGLNQPQHF
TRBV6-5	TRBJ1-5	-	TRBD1	TGTGCCAGCAGACAGGGACAGGGTGTCCAGCCCCAGCATTTT	CASRQGQGVQPQHF
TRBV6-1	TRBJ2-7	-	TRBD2	TGTGCCAGCAGTGAAGGACTAGCGGGGTTCTACGAGCAGTACTTC	CASSEGLAGFYEQYF
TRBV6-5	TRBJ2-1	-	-	TGTGCCAGCAGCCCCGCCGGAGGGCGACGGGAGCAGTTCTTC	CASSPAGGRREQFF
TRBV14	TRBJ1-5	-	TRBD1	TGTGCCAGGGCCAGGGGGGTGAGGGGTTGCAATCAGCCCCAGCATTTT	CARARGVRGCNQPQHF
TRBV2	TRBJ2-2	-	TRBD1	TGTGCCAGCAACAGGGGGAACACCGGGGAGCTGTTTTTT	CASNRGNTGELFF
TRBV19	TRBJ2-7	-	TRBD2	TGTGCCAGTAGTATCGTAGCGGGGGCCTTGGGAGAGCAGTACTTC	CASSIVAGALGEQYF
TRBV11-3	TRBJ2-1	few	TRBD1	TGTGCCAGCAGCTTCCGGACAGGGCAAGGGGAGCAGTTCTTC	CASSFRTGQGEQFF